Each of the 2 T cell receptor beta chains below was sequenced from the same sample in a study of blood T cell repertoires in COVID-19. TCRdb's copy holds only in-frame clones and misses some; the assay was immunoSEQ multiplex PCR. This table holds about 320,000 clones, 70% to 90% found once. Material for sequencing was peripheral blood. Receptors originate from a human donor in a cohort sampled during active COVID-19.

This clone appeared many times. The chain uses TRBV6-4 and TRBJ2-2, with no clear D. CDR1 is MRHNA, CDR2 SNTAGT, per germline. The CDR3 runs 13 residues. V was trimmed by 4 bases and J by 0 bases, leaving 3 bases between them. The CDR3 loop reads CASSVTNTGELFF. The CDR3 nucleotides are TGTGCCAGCAGTGTAACGAACACCGGGGAGCTGTTTTTT.

The V call is TRBV5-5, the J call TRBJ2-2; no clear D gene. The CDR3 runs to 13 residues. Germline V gene lookup returns CDR1 SGHKS and CDR2 YYEKEE (reference sequence). V was cut by 0 bases and J by 4 bases, with 4 bases left in between. In nucleotides, the CDR3 is TGTGCCAGCAGCTTGGGGGCCACCGGGGAGCTGTTTTTT. It specifies CASSLGATGELFF. Filled out from reference TRBV5-5 and TRBJ2-2, the complete variable domain reads DAGVTQSPTHLIKTRGQQVTLRCSPISGHKSVSWYQQVLGQGPQFIFQYYEKEERGRGNFPDRFSARQFPNYSSELNVNALLLGDSALYLCASSLGATGELFFGEGSRLTVL.